This is a list of T cell receptor beta chains from one sample in a study of blood T cell repertoires in COVID-19. Libraries were prepared by immunoSEQ multiplex PCR; TCRdb keeps only in-frame clonotypes and omits some of them. Seen here are about 260,000 clones, about nine tenths observed once, and the top ten hold about 4.1%. The material sequenced was peripheral blood. These TCRs come from a man aged 55 to 70 who had recovered from COVID-19. The CDR3 runs from the conserved cysteine through the conserved F or W.

v_gene: TRBV19
CDR3aa: CASIEAGTFRNQPQHF

v_gene: TRBV14
CDR3aa: CASSQRGLAFLSTDTQYF

v_gene: TRBV9
CDR3aa: CASRETGGSTDTQYF

v_gene: TRBV5-6
CDR3aa: CASSLTGLNTEAFF

v_gene: TRBV5-6
CDR3aa: CASSSRQGGDFNQPQHF

v_gene: TRBV15
CDR3aa: CATSRAGTGNTEAFF

v_gene: TRBV9
CDR3aa: CASSVSPVQETQYF

v_gene: TRBV11-2
CDR3aa: CASSLKSRGGGYTF

v_gene: TRBV6-1
CDR3aa: CASSESTNYGYTF

v_gene: TRBV7-9
CDR3aa: CASSFTGGSQPQHF

v_gene: TRBV10-2
CDR3aa: CASRDSSYNEQFF

v_gene: TRBV4-1
CDR3aa: CASSQGSANQPQHF

v_gene: TRBV9
CDR3aa: CASSVGQDGQPQHF

v_gene: TRBV19
CDR3aa: CASSIDPARGDTQYF

v_gene: TRBV24-1
CDR3aa: CATSDTRQGANEQFF